The clone carrying this TCR beta chain was seen just once. Its antigen is not identified. This specimen belongs to a study of T cells after yellow fever vaccination. Between the trimmed V and J ends, which lost 6 bases and 0 bases, there was a span of 11 bases. Germline lookup yields CDR1 MRHNA and CDR2 SNTAGT. The CDR3 contains 14 residues. Study conclusions and caveats: The secondary response showed a weaker magnitude and a faster peak, day 5 versus 15. Abundant bulk-derived clonotypes could contaminate FACS-sorted repertoires.

The TCR cDNA carried a universal primer site and UMIs from 5'RACE template switching. TCRdb passed the 5' RACE reads through MiXCR, listing each CDR3 protein once. Of 400,000 or so distinct CDR3 sequences detected, 11% appear once; the ten largest clones hold 18%. The origin of this receptor is a man aged 18 to 29 who received the YFV17D yellow fever vaccine. Sequences were derived from PBMCs, sampled on the day of the first yellow fever vaccination. The chain uses TRBV6-4 and TRBJ1-1; D call uncertain. CDR3 sequence (DNA): TGTGCCAGCAGCGGGCTTCAGATGAACACTGAAGCTTTCTTT. Amino acids: CASSGLQMNTEAFF.